Here is one TCR beta chain with its context. Its antigen remains unidentified. The record originates from a study of cytomegalovirus exposure and HLA in healthy donors. Points from the study as a whole: Generally TCR sequences proved uncommon, though certain public TCRs appeared in numerous donors.

Germline V CDR1 and CDR2: LNHDA, SQIVND (reference sequence). The CDR3 runs to 16 residues. The V and J ends lost 4 bases and 8 bases, in that order; junction bases with no gene match: 15. With 60 Vbeta and 13 Jbeta primers, the PCR was carried out. This table comes from immunoSEQ multiplex PCR, and its TCRdb copy is limited to in-frame clones, with some not included. The sample includes 210,000 or so clones, around four fifths of them seen just once. This clonotype was obtained from a boy aged 10-17 years in good health and CMV-seronegative. The chain combines TRBV19 with TRBJ1-2; 8 bases line up with TRBD1. Source material: PBMCs. CDR3 region: CASSTTGTGPGGGYTF. CDR3 DNA: TGTGCCAGTAGTACCACCGGGACAGGTCCCGGAGGAGGCTACACCTTC.